The subject of this entry is one T cell receptor beta chain. This sample was taken from a study of blood T cell repertoires in COVID-19. Overall study: Researchers got acute and convalescent COVID-19 samples from the United States, Italy and Spain. In each case, the material was cDNA or gDNA derived from T cells, B-cell-depleted T cells, or PBMCs.

The data were produced by immunoSEQ multiplex PCR, yet TCRdb's version contains in-frame clones alone and is incomplete. Of some 130,000 clones in the sample, around 80% are singletons; the top ten hold approximately 4%. The sample was peripheral blood. This TCR was sampled from a man between 60 and 75 years old with acute or convalescent COVID-19.

CDR3 protein: CASSRDRGSYGYTF. In DNA, the CDR3 is TGTGCCAGCTCCCGGGACAGAGGAAGCTATGGCTACACCTTC. This rearrangement joins TRBV18 to TRBJ1-2; 7 bases match TRBD1. Germline-derived CDR1 and CDR2 are KGHSH and LQKENI. The CDR3 runs to 14 residues. Trimming cost V 6 bases and J 4 bases; bases outside gene matches: 8.